A single sample is the source of the 4 T cell receptor beta chains below, sequenced in a study of cytomegalovirus exposure and HLA in healthy donors. PCR primers comprised 60 Vbeta and 13 Jbeta primers. Libraries were prepared by immunoSEQ multiplex PCR; TCRdb keeps only in-frame clonotypes and omits some of them. Here the sample spans approximately 170,000 clones, 68% being singletons. The sequenced sample was PBMCs. These receptors all come from a man aged 45-60 years in good health and CMV-seronegative.

This clone came up once. This rearrangement joins TRBV14 to TRBJ1-2; D is undetermined. Germline CDR1 is SGHDN and CDR2 is FVKESK. Trimming pared 6 bases from V and 2 bases from J, leaving 10 bases between. The CDR3 is made up of 13 amino acids. CDR3: CASSGQTNYGYTF. CDR3 sequence (DNA): TGTGCCAGCAGTGGGCAGACAAACTATGGCTACACCTTC. Full variable domain (missing parts from reference TRBV14 and TRBJ1-2): EAGVTQFPSHSVIEKGQTVTLRCDPISGHDNLYWYRRVMGKEIKFLLHFVKESKQDESGMPNNRFLAERTGGTYSTLKVQPAELEDSGVYFCASSGQTNYGYTFGSGTRLTVV.

The chain employs TRBV7-2 and TRBJ1-2, with TRBD1 as a possible D gene (6 bases). This CDR3 spans 16 amino acids. Germline V gives CDR1 SGHTA, CDR2 FQGNSA. Trimming took 1 base from V and 2 from J, leaving 14 bases between them. CDR3: CASSLEWGRGNYGYTF. DNA of the CDR3: TGTGCCAGCAGCTTAGAATGGGGGAGGGGGAACTATGGCTACACCTTC. The whole variable domain, filled in from reference TRBV7-2 and TRBJ1-2, reads GAGVSQSPSNKVTEKGKDVELRCDPISGHTALYWYRQSLGQGLEFLIYFQGNSAPDKSGLPSDRFSAERTGGSVSTLTIQRTQQEDSAVYLCASSLEWGRGNYGYTFGSGTRLTVV.

This clone came up a few times. CDR3 sequence (DNA): TGTGCCAGCAGCTTAGTCCCCACAGGGTACACCGGGGAGCTGTTTTTT. Its protein product is CASSLVPTGYTGELFF. This chain joins TRBV11-3 and TRBJ2-2, with D possibly matching TRBD1 (6 bases). The CDR3 length is 16 residues. The V gene's germline CDR1 is SGHNT and CDR2 YENEEA. Trimming took off 1 base at V and 3 bases at J, with 12 bases between the two ends.

The chain uses TRBV6-5 and TRBJ2-7; 9 bases fit TRBD1. The CDR3 is made up of 15 amino acids. J was trimmed by 5 bases and V by 5 bases; bases with no gene match: 10. The germline CDR1 and CDR2 sequences are MNHEY and SVGAGI. In DNA form, the CDR3 reads TGTGCCAGCAGTAGGGGGGGACAGGGAGTCAACGAGCAGTACTTC. Translation gives CASSRGGQGVNEQYF.